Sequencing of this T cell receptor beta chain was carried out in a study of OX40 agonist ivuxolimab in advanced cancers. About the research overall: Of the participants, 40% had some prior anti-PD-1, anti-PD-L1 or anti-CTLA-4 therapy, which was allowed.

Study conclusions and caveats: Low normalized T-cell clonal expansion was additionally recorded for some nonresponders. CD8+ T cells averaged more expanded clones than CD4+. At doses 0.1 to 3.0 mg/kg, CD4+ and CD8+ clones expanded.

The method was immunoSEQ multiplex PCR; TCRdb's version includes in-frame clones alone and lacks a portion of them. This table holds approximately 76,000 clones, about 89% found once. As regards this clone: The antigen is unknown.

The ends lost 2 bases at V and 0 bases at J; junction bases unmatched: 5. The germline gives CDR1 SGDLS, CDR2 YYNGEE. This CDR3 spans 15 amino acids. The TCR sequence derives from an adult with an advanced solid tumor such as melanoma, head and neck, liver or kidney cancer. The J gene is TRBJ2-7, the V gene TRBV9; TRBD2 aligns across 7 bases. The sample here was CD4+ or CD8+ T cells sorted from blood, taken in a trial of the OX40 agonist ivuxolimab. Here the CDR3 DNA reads TGTGCCAGCAGCGTCTTAGCGGGTGCCTCCTACGAGCAGTACTTC. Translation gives CASSVLAGASYEQYF. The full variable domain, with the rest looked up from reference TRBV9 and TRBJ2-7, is DSGVTQTPKHLITATGQRVTLRCSPRSGDLSVYWYQQSLDQGLQFLIQYYNGEERAKGNILERFSAQQFPDLHSELNLSSLELGDSALYFCASSVLAGASYEQYFGPGTRLTVT.